This paragraph covers one T cell receptor beta chain sequence. Its antigen is not known. The sample originates from a study of long-term antiretroviral therapy in people with HIV. The study's findings and limits: Possibly under older ART regimens, blood was drawn between about 2004 and 2018. The repertoire was dominated at all time points by clones expanded before ART. Diversity increased after ART yet remained lower than in transplant donor controls.

Trimming shortened V by 0 bases and J by 2 bases, and 9 bases separated the two germline ends. The germline V gene has CDR1 SGDLS and CDR2 YYNGEE. The CDR3 is 15 amino acids. None of the participants with HIV were treated outside the United States. The authors ran the immunoSEQ assay, v3.0, at survey level. Profiled with immunoSEQ multiplex PCR; TCRdb holds only in-frame clones, not every one. The sample lists some 14,000 clones; 70% to 85% were seen once. This receptor was identified in a man in his forties with HIV. The chain carries TRBV9 and TRBJ2-1, with a possible D match to TRBD1 (5 bases). Sequencing was performed on unsorted PBMCs, taken 1.3 years before starting antiretroviral therapy. CDR3 loop: CASSVASGPYNEQFF. The CDR3 region has the DNA TGTGCCAGCAGCGTAGCATCAGGGCCCTACAATGAGCAGTTCTTC.